This section outlines one T cell receptor (beta chain) sequence together with its context. The specificity of this receptor is unknown. Base qualities were left out, and no much larger clone turns up one base away. TCRbeta CDR3 regions were amplified from genomic DNA by means of the immunoSEQ Assay, a bias-controlled multiplex PCR. The published analysis was carried out like this. The number of nucleated cells in each sample was estimated by amplification of reference gene primers within the assay. To quantify the absolute abundance of each unique TCRbeta CDR3 rearrangement, sequence reads were collapsed and filtered. For each sample, productive Simpson clonality was calculated as the square root of Simpson's diversity index over productive rearrangements. In TCRdb, the immuneACCESS table is reduced to in-frame sequences with V and J assigned. These tables do not hold every clone; where another copy was compared, an unresolved V gene accounts for under half, and the others remain unexplained. Clone size and the V and J calls come from that table; the DNA yielded D and trimming. For this sample there are about 120,000 clones; 75% to 85% appear just once. Around 10% of the sample is taken by the ten largest.

The data stem from a study of blood T cell repertoires in COVID-19 (dated by TCRdb to 2018 to 2021). Some background on the complete study: Samples from collaborators originated in the United States, Italy and Spain and spanned both the acute and convalescent phases of COVID-19. The samples were drawn from two sources: the first 160 participants of the ongoing ImmuneRACE study, and over 1,000 subjects contributed by 6 global collaborators. Subjects who had been exposed to COVID-19, were actively infected with it, or had recovered from it provided the deeply sampled blood TCRbeta repertoires that made up the dataset. A de-identified subject ID, COVID-19 status, age in years and sex were almost always included in the sample metadata. The prospective study material was composed of cDNA or gDNA derived from T cells, B-cell-depleted T cells, or PBMCs. The repertoires were released in a freely available public database intended as a resource for research on the immune response to SARS-CoV-2. Where available, HLA class I and class II types were taken from metadata supplied by the sample provider and were not determined by assay-based typing. Broader findings and caveats from the paper: The amount of clinical and demographic metadata varied by source and participant and was provided uncurated.

Whole blood was collected in K2EDTA tubes by collaborating institutions according to the institutions' own protocols. Collaborator samples were shipped for TCRbeta analysis as frozen whole blood, isolated PBMCs, or DNA extracted from either sample type. The clonotype originates from a human donor in a cohort sampled during active COVID-19. Sequenced: peripheral blood.

The DNA sequence is given as TGTGCCAGCAGTGAAGCGGGACACGCCTACGAGCAGTACTTC. Its protein reads: CASSEAGHAYEQYF. The chain is assembled from TRBV2 and TRBJ2-7; a tentative D match to TRBD1 spans 6 bases. V gives up 0 bases and J gives up 2 bases, and the segment between their germline ends measures 8 bases. Reading the germline V gene gives CDR1 SNHLY and CDR2 FYNNEI. Taken from cysteine to phenylalanine, the CDR3 has 14 residues. The entry retains the CDR3 DNA only, 42 bases that are in frame from base 1.